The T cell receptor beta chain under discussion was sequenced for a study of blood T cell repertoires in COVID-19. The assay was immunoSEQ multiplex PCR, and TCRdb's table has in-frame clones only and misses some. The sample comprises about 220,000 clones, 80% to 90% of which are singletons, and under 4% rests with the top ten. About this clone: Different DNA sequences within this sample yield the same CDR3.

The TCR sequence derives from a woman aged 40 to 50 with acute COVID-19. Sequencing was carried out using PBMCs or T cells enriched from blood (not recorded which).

The CDR3 nucleotides are TGTGCCAGTAGTATGGGGCAGGGGAACACTGAAGCTTTCTTT. Its translation is CASSMGQGNTEAFF. The chain combines TRBV19 with TRBJ1-1, with D maybe TRBD1 (5 bases). The CDR3 loop spans 14 amino acids. V was pared by 3 bases and J by 1 base, with 9 bases between. Germline V gives CDR1 LNHDA, CDR2 SQIVND (reference sequence).